These 13 T cell receptor beta chains were sequenced from one sample in a study of T cells in Graves' hyperthyroidism and ophthalmopathy. The TCR beta CDR3 regions underwent amplification using RNA transcripts as the source. The primer set for the first-round RT-PCR of the TCR CDR3 was HTBI. TCRdb fed the multiplex PCR reads into MiXCR, producing one record per CDR3 protein. The data show hundreds of thousands of distinct CDR3 sequences, roughly a sixth seen once. The sample comprised blood. These receptors came from a woman between 45 and 65 years old with Graves' hyperthyroidism that later progressed to Graves' ophthalmopathy.

This clonotype was detected a few times. This rearrangement joins TRBV12-3 or TRBV12-4 to TRBJ1-5; D possibly corresponds to TRBD1 (5 bases). This CDR3 contains 15 residues. With 5 bases removed from V and 7 bases from J, the gap between germline ends came to 18 bases. Here the CDR3 DNA reads TGTGCCAGCAGTCCAGGGACCCTAGAGGGGCAGCCCCAGCATTTT. Translated: CASSPGTLEGQPQHF.

The rearrangement joins TRBV24-1 to TRBJ2-4; TRBD1 matches at 11 bases. Trimming took 3 bases from V and 3 from J; bases not matched to a gene: 3. This CDR3 has 16 residues. Germline V CDR1 and CDR2: KGHDR, SFDVKD. The chain's CDR3 is CATSDGQGASKNIQYF. The CDR3 DNA sequence: TGTGCCACCAGTGATGGACAGGGGGCGAGCAAAAACATTCAGTACTTC.

With regard to this clonotype: A read error may be the cause here, since a much bigger clone is one base away. The rearrangement links TRBV28 to TRBJ2-5; D is perhaps TRBD1 (6 bases). This CDR3 is 15 amino acids long. Germline CDR1 reads MDHEN; CDR2 reads SYDVKM. The chain's CDR3 is CANSFPTGHPETQYF. CDR3 nucleotides: TGTGCCAACAGTTTCCCAACGGGACACCCTGAGACCCAGTACTTC. Full variable domain (missing parts from reference TRBV28 and TRBJ2-5): DVKVTQSSRYLVKRTGEKVFLECVQDMDHENMFWYRQDPGLGLRLIYFSYDVKMKEKGDIPEGYSVSREKKERFSLILESASTNQTSMYLCANSFPTGHPETQYFGPGTRLLVL.

The gene calls are TRBV12-3 or TRBV12-4 and TRBJ1-5; D is unresolved. The CDR3 consists of 15 residues. The V and J ends lost 6 bases and 0 bases respectively, with 12 bases between them. CDR3 DNA: TGTGCCAGCAGCGCAAACACCAATAGCAATCAGCCCCAGCATTTT. It specifies CASSANTNSNQPQHF.

This clonotype was counted many times. This chain connects TRBV20-1 to TRBJ1-4; unclear D gene. Germline CDR1 and CDR2: DFQATT and SNEGSKA (reference sequence). The germline V and J ends were trimmed by 1 base and 0 bases, with 9 bases remaining between them. This CDR3 is built from 15 residues. The CDR3 is CSARVHSTTNEKLFF. The CDR3 bases are TGCAGTGCTAGAGTGCACAGCACAACTAATGAAAAACTGTTTTTT.

Notes on this clonotype: A much larger clone is a single base away; this may be a read error. This rearrangement joins TRBV27 to TRBJ1-1; D is uncertain. CDR1 MNHEY and CDR2 SMNVEV come from the germline V gene (reference sequence). CDR3 length equals 13 residues. Here the CDR3 reads CACSLPDGVEAFF. CDR3 in DNA: TGTGCCTGCAGTTTACCGGACGGAGTTGAAGCTTTCTTT.

This clonotype was picked up many times. The rearrangement uses TRBV20-1 and TRBJ1-5; a weak D match, TRBD1 (5 bases). There are 14 residues in the CDR3. Germline V lookup: CDR1 DFQATT, CDR2 SNEGSKA (reference sequence). The V and J ends lost 6 bases and 5 bases respectively, with 17 bases between them. In DNA, the CDR3 is TGCAGTGCCAATCCCCGGGACGGTTATCAGCCCCAGCATTTT. Its translation: CSANPRDGYQPQHF.

There are many counts of this clonotype. This CDR3 is CASSPTPGGGAQRNEQFF. The CDR3 DNA reads as TGTGCCAGCAGCCCCACCCCTGGGGGGGGGGCTCAAAGAAATGAGCAGTTCTTC. V is TRBV11-2 and J is TRBJ2-1, with D possibly being TRBD2 (7 bases). The CDR3 totals 18 residues. Germline V gene data show CDR1 as SGHAT and CDR2 as FQNNGV. V gave up 5 bases and J gave up 7 bases, with 27 bases separating them.

This clonotype was observed many times. V gene TRBV11-2 combines with J gene TRBJ2-7; D may be TRBD2 (6 bases). The length of the CDR3 is 15 residues. Germline CDR1 reads SGHAT; CDR2 reads FQNNGV. V lost 5 bases, J lost 5 bases, and 19 bases lay in between. The CDR3 loop is CASSKEGLSHHEQYF. CDR3 DNA sequence: TGTGCCAGCAGCAAGGAGGGCCTCTCTCACCACGAGCAGTACTTC.

The J gene is TRBJ2-7, the V gene TRBV27; tentative D call: TRBD2 (5 bases). V was shortened by 5 bases and J by 5 bases, with 16 bases between the two germline ends. The germline CDR1 and CDR2 sequences are MNHEY and SMNVEV (reference sequence). CDR3 length equals 14 residues. CDR3 protein: CASSDLASKNEQYF. The CDR3 nucleotides are TGTGCCAGCAGTGACCTGGCTAGCAAGAACGAGCAGTACTTC.

This clonotype has only a few counts. The J gene is TRBJ2-2, the V gene TRBV6-2 or TRBV6-3; D is uncertain. V lost 3 bases, J lost 6 bases, and 8 bases lay in between. CDR3 length: 13 residues. CDR1 is MNHEY, CDR2 SVGEGT, per germline. CDR3 in amino acids: CASSYNYAGELFF. The CDR3 bases are TGTGCCAGCAGTTATAATTACGCCGGGGAGCTGTTTTTT.

The table lists this clonotype with a few counts. The chain couples TRBV19 to TRBJ1-3; tentatively, D is TRBD1 (5 bases). CDR1 and CDR2 (germline): LNHDA, SQIVND (reference sequence). The CDR3 is made up of 14 amino acids. Trimming pared 3 bases from V and 2 bases from J, leaving 8 bases between. The CDR3 here is CASSIPGTGNTIYF. The CDR3 nucleotides read TGTGCCAGTAGTATCCCAGGGACTGGAAACACCATATATTTT.

CDR3 nucleotide sequence: TGTGCCAGCAGCTTAGCAGGGGGGGGGCGGACATCACCCCTCCACTTT. Translated, it gives CASSLAGGGRTSPLHF. This chain connects TRBV7-9 to TRBJ1-6; D may be TRBD1 (6 bases). CDR1 and CDR2 (germline): SEHNR, FQNEAQ (reference sequence). CDR3 length equals 16 residues. V shed 0 bases and J shed 10 bases, with 16 bases lying between them.